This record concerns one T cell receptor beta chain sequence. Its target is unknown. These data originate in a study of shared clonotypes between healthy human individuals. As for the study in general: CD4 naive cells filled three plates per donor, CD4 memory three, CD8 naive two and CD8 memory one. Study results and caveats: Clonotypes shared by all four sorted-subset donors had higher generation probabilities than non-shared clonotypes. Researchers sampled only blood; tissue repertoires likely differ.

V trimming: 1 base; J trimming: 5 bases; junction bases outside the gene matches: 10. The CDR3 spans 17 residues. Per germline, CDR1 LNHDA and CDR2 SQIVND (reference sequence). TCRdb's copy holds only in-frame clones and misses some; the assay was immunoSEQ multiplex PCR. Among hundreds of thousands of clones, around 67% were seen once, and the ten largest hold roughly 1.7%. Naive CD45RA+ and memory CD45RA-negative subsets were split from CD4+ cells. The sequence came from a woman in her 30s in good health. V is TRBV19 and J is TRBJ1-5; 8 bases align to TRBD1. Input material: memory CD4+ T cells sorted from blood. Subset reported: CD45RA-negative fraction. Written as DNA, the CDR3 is TGTGCCAGTAGTATAGGGGACAGGTTTAAGGCTTATCAGCCCCAGCATTTT. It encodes CASSIGDRFKAYQPQHF.